This T cell receptor beta chain was observed in a study of blood T cell repertoires in COVID-19. About the study: PBMCs, B-cell-depleted T cells, or T cells were the source of the cDNA or gDNA that made up the material.

Some clones are missing from TCRdb's copy, which holds only in-frame ones; the method was immunoSEQ multiplex PCR. The sample has about 260,000 clones; 86% are singletons. Looked up from germline, CDR1 is MNHEY and CDR2 is SVGAGI. V lost 5 bases to trimming and J lost 1 base; unmatched junction nucleotides: 6. The CDR3 sequence is 15 residues long. The specimen was PBMCs or T cells enriched from blood (not recorded which). The genes are TRBV6-5 and TRBJ1-1; 8 bases map to TRBD1. The receptor comes from a woman aged 45-60 years who had recovered from COVID-19. CDR3 coding DNA: TGTGCCAGCAGTAGTGGAACAGGGGGGAACACTGAAGCTTTCTTT. Amino acid sequence: CASSSGTGGNTEAFF.